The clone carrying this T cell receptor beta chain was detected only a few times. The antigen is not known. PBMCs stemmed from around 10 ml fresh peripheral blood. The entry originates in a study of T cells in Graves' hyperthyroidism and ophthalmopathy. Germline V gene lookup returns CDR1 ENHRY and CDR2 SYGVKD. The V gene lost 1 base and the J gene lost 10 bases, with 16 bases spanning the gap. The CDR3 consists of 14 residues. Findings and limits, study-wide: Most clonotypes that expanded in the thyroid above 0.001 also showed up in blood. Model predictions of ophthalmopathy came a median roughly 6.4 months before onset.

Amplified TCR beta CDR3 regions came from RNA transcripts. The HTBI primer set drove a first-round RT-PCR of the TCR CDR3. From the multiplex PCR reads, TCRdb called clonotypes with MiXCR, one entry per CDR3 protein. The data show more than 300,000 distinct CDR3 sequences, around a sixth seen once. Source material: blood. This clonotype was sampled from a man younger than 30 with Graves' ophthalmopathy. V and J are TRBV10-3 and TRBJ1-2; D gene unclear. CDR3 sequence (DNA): TGTGCCATCAGTGAGTTCGACACGGAATCATACTACACCTTC. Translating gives CAISEFDTESYYTF.